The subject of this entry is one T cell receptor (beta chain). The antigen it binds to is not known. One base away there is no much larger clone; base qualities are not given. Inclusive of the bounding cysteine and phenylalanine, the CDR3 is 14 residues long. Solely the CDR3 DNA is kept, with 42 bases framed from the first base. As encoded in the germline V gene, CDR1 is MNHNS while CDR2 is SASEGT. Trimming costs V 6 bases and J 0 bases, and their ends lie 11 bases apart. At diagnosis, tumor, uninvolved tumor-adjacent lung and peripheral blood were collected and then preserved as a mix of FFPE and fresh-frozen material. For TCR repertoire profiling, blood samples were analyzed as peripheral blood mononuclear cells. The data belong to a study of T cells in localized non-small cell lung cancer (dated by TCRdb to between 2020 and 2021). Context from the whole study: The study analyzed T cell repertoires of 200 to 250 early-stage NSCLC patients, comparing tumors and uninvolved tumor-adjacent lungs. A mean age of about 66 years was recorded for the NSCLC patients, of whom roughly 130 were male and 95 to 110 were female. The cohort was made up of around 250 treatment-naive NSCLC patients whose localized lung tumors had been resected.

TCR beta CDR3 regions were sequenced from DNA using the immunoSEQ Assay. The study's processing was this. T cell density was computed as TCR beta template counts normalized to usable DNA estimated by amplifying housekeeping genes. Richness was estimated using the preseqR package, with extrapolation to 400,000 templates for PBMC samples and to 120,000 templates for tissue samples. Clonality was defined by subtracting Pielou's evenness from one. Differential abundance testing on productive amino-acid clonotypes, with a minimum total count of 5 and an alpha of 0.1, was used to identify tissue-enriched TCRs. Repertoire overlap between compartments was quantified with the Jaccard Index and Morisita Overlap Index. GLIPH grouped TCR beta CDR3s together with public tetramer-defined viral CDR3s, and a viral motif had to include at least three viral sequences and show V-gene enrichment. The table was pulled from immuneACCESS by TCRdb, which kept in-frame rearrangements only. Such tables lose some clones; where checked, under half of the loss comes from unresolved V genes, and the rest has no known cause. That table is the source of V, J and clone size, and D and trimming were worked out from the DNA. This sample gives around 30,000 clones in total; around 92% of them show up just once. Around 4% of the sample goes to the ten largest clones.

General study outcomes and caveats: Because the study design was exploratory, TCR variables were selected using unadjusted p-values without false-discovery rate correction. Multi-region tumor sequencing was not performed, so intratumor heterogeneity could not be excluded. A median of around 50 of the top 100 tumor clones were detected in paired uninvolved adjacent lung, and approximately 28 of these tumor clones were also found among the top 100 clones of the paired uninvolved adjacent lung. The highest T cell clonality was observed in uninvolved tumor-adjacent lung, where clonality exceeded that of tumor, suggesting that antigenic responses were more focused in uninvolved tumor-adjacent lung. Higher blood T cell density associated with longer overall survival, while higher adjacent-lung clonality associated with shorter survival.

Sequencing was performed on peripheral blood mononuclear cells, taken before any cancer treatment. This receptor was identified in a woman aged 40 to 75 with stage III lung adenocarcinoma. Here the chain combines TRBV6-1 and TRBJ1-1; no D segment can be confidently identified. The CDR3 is CASSLANMNTEAFF. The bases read TGTGCCAGCAGCCTCGCGAATATGAACACTGAAGCTTTCTTT.